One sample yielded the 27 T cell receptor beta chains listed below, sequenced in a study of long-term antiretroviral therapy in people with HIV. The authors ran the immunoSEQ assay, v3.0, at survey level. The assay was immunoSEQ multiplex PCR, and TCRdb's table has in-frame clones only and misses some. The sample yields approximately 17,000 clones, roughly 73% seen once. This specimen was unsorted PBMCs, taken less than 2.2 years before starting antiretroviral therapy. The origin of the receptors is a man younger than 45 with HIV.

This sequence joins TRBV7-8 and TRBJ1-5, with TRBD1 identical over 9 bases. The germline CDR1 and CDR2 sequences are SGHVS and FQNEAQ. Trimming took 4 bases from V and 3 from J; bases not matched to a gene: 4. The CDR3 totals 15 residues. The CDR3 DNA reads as TGTGCCAGCAGCTCGGGGACAGGGCACAATCAGCCCCAGCATTTT. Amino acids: CASSSGTGHNQPQHF.

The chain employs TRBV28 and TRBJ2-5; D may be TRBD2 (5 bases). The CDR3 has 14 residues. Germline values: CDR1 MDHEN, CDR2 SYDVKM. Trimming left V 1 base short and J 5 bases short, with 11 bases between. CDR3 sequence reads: CASSLYGSGETQYF. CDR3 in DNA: TGTGCCAGCAGTTTATATGGGAGTGGCGAGACCCAGTACTTC.

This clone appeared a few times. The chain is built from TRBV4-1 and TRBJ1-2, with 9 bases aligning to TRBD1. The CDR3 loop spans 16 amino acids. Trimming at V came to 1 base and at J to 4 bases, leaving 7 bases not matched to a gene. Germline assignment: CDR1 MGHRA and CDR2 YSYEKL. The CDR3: CASSQGPDRGFYGYTF. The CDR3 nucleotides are TGCGCCAGCAGCCAAGGGCCGGACAGGGGATTCTATGGCTACACCTTC.

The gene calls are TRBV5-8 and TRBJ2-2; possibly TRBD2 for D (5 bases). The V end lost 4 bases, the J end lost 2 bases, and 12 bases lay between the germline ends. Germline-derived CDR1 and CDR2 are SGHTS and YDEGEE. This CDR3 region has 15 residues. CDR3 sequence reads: CASSASRGNTGELFF. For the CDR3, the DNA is TGTGCCAGCAGCGCAAGCCGGGGTAACACCGGGGAGCTGTTTTTT.

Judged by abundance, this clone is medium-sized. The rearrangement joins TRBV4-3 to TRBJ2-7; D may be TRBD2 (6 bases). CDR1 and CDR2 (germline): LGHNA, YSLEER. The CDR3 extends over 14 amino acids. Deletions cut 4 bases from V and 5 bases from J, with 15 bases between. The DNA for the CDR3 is TGCGCCAGCAGCCCCGGTTTGCTAGCGAACGAGCAGTACTTC. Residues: CASSPGLLANEQYF.

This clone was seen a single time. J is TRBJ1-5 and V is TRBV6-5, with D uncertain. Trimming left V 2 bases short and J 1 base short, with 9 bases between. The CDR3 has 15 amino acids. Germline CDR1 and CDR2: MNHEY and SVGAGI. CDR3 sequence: CASSYGWGSNQPQHF. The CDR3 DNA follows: TGTGCCAGCAGTTACGGGTGGGGAAGCAATCAGCCCCAGCATTTT.

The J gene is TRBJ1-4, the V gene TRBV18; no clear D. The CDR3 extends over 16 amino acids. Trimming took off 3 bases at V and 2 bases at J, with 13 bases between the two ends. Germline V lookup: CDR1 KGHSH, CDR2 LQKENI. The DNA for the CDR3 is TGTGCCAGCTCACCCCAGAAGGGTGGCACTAATGAAAAACTGTTTTTT. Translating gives CASSPQKGGTNEKLFF.

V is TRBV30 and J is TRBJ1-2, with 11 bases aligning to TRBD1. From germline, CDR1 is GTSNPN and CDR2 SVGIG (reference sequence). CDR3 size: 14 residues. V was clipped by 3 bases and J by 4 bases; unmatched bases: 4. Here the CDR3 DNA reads TGTGCCTGGAGGGGGACAGGGGGTCCCTATGGCTACACCTTC. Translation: CAWRGTGGPYGYTF.

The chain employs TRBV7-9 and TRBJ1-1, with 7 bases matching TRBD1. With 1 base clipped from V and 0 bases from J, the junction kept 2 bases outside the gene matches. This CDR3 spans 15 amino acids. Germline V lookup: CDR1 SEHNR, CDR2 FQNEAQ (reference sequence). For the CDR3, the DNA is TGTGCCAGCAGCTTAGAGGGACAGTTGAACACTGAAGCTTTCTTT. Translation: CASSLEGQLNTEAFF.

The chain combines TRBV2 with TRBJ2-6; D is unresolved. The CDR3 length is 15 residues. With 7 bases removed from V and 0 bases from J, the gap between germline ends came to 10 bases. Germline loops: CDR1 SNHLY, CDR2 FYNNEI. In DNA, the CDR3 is TGTGCCAGCAACCCTATTCGCTCTGGGGCCAACGTCCTGACTTTC. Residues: CASNPIRSGANVLTF. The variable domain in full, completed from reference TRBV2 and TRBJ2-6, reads EPEVTQTPSHQVTQMGQEVILRCVPISNHLYFYWYRQILGQKVEFLVSFYNNEISEKSEIFDDQFSVERPDGSNFTLKIRSTKLEDSAMYFCASNPIRSGANVLTFGAGSRLTVL.

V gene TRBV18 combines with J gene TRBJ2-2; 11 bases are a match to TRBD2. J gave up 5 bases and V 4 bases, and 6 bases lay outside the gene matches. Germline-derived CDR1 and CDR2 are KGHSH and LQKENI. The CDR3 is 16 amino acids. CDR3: CASSLQTSGVTGELFF. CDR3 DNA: TGTGCCAGCTCACTACAGACTAGCGGGGTAACCGGGGAGCTGTTTTTT.

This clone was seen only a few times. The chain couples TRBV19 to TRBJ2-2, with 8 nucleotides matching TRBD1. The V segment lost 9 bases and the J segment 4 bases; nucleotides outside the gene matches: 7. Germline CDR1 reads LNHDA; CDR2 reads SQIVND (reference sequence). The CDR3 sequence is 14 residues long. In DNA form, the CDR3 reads TGTGCCAGCAGACAGGGGACGGGCACCGGGGAGCTGTTTTTT. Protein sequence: CASRQGTGTGELFF.

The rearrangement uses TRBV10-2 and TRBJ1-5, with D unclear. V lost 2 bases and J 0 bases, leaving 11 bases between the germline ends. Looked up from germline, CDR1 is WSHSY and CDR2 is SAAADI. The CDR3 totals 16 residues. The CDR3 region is CASSEPGTDSNQPQHF. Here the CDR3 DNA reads TGCGCCAGCAGTGAGCCGGGTACAGATAGCAATCAGCCCCAGCATTTT.

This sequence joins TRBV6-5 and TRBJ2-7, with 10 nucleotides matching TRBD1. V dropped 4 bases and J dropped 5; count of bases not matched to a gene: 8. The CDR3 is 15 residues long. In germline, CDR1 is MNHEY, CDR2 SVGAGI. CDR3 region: CASSFSGQGHDEQYF. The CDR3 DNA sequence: TGTGCCAGCAGTTTCTCGGGACAGGGGCACGACGAGCAGTACTTC.

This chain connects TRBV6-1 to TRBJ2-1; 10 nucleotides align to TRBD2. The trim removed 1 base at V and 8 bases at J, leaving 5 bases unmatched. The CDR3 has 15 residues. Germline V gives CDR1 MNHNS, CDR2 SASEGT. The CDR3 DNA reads TGTGCCAGCAGTGAAGGTAGCGGGGGGCAAGATGAGCAGTTCTTC. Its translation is CASSEGSGGQDEQFF.

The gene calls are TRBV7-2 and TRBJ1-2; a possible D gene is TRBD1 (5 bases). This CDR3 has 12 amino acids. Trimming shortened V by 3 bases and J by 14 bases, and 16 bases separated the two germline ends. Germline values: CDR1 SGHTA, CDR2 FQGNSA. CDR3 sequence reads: CASSFGTGKETF. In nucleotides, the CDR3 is TGTGCCAGCAGCTTCGGTACAGGCAAAGAGACCTTC.

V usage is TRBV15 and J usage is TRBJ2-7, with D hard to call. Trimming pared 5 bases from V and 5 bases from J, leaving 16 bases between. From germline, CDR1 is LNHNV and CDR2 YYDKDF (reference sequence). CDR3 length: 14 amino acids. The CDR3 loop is CATSSIDRVNEQYF. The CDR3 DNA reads TGTGCCACCAGCTCAATCGACCGGGTAAACGAGCAGTACTTC.

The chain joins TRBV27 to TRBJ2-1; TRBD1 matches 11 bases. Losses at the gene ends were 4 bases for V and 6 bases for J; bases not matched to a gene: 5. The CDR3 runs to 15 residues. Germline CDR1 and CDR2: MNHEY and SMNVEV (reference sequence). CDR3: CASSSGQGEANEQFF. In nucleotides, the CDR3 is TGTGCCAGCAGTTCGGGACAGGGGGAGGCCAATGAGCAGTTCTTC.

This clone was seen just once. CDR3 loop: CASSPRTSGGYEQYF. In nucleotides, the CDR3 is TGTGCCAGCAGTCCGAGGACTAGCGGAGGCTACGAGCAGTACTTC. The rearrangement links TRBV28 to TRBJ2-7; 10 nucleotides align to TRBD2. V shed 5 bases and J 3 bases; nucleotides not matched to a gene: 7. Per the germline V gene, CDR1 is MDHEN and CDR2 is SYDVKM. The CDR3 extends over 15 amino acids.

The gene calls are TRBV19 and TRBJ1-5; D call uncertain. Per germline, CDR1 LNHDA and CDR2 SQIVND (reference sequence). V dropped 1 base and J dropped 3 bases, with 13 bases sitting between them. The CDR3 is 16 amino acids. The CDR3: CASSIVEVTFNQPQHF. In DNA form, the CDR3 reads TGTGCCAGTAGTATAGTGGAAGTTACCTTCAATCAGCCCCAGCATTTT.

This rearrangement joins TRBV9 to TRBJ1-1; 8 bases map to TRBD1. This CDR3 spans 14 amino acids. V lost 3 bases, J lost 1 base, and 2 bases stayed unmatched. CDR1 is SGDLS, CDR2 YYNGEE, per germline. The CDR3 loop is CASSAQGANTEAFF. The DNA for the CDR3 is TGTGCCAGCAGCGCCCAGGGGGCGAACACTGAAGCTTTCTTT.

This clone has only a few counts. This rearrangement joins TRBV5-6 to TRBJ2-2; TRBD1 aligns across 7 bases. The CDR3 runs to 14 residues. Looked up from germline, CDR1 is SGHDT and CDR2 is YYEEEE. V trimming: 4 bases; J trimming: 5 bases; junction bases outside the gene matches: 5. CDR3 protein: CASSPTGRTGELFF. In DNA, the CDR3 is TGTGCCAGCAGCCCGACAGGGCGGACCGGGGAGCTGTTTTTT.

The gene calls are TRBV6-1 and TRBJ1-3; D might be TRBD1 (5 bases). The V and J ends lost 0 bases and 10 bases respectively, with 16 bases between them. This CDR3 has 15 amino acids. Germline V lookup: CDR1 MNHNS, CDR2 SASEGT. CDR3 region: CASSEAQGNGLTIYF. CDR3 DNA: TGTGCCAGCAGTGAAGCCCAGGGCAATGGGTTAACCATATATTTT.

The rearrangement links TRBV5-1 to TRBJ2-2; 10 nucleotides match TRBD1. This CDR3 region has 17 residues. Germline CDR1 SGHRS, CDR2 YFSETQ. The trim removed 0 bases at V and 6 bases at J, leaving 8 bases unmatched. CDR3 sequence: CASSLETGGLLAGELFF. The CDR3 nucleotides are TGCGCCAGCAGCTTGGAGACAGGGGGCCTGTTGGCCGGGGAGCTGTTTTTT.

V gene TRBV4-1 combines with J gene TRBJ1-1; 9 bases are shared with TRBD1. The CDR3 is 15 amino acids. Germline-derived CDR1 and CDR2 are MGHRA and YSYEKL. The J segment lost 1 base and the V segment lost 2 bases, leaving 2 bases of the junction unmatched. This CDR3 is CASSQMGQGNTEAFF. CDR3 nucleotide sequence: TGCGCCAGCAGCCAAATGGGACAGGGGAACACTGAAGCTTTCTTT.

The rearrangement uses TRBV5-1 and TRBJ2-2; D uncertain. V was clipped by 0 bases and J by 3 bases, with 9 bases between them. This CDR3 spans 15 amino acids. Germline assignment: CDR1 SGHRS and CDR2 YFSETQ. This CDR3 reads CASSLDSGDTGELFF. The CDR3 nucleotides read TGCGCCAGCAGCTTGGACAGTGGGGACACCGGGGAGCTGTTTTTT.

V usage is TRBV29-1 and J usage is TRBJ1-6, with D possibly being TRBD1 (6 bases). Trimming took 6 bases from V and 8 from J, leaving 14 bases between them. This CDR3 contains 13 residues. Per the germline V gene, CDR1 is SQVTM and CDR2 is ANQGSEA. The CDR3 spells CSVAGAGDSPLHF. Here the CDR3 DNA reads TGCAGCGTGGCCGGGGCAGGGGATTCACCCCTCCACTTT.